These 30 T cell receptor beta chains share one sample of origin, sequenced in a study of response to subunit inactivated influenza vaccine. TCRdb analysed the RT-PCR reads with MiXCR anew, one entry per CDR3 protein. The sample has approximately 500,000 distinct CDR3 sequences; less than 25% are singletons. The same specimen was also included in a second study, on T cells expressing NK-cell markers. That work states: The TCR beta cDNA came from 5'RACE template switching with UMIs.

This material consisted of CD4+ T cells sorted from PBMCs, taken 11 to 12 days after vaccination. The origin of the receptors is a man aged 50-60 years who received an inactivated influenza vaccine.

The chain employs TRBV12-3 or TRBV12-4 and TRBJ2-7; no definite D call. Trimming left V 2 bases short and J 2 bases short, with 10 bases between. CDR3 size: 14 residues. DNA of the CDR3: TGTGCCAGCAGTTTATTTGGGTCCACCTACGAGCAGTACTTC. It encodes CASSLFGSTYEQYF.

V is TRBV27 and J is TRBJ1-6; the D gene is possibly TRBD1 (6 bases). The length of the CDR3 is 15 residues. With 3 bases removed from V and 4 bases from J, the gap between germline ends came to 10 bases. CDR1 is MNHEY, CDR2 SMNVEV, per germline (reference sequence). The CDR3 protein is CASSFAGTYNSPLHF. Written as DNA, the CDR3 is TGTGCCAGCAGTTTTGCAGGGACATATAATTCACCCCTCCACTTT.

The rearrangement uses TRBV6-1 and TRBJ2-2, with D unclear. Germline V gene data show CDR1 as MNHNS and CDR2 as SASEGT. This CDR3 comprises 16 residues. The V end lost 2 bases, the J end lost 6 bases, and 16 bases lay between the germline ends. Written as DNA, the CDR3 is TGTGCCAGCAGTGAATTTTGGCAGGTTCGCGCCGGGGAGCTGTTTTTT. Translating gives CASSEFWQVRAGELFF.

The chain combines TRBV20-1 with TRBJ2-1; the D call may be TRBD1 or TRBD2 (5 bases each). In germline, CDR1 is DFQATT, CDR2 SNEGSKA (reference sequence). The CDR3 has 16 residues. V shed 0 bases and J shed 2 bases, with 14 bases lying between them. The chain's CDR3 is CSARDQGSDTYNEQFF. The CDR3 DNA is TGCAGTGCTAGAGATCAGGGTAGCGACACCTACAATGAGCAGTTCTTC.

The chain recombines TRBV6-2 or TRBV6-3 with TRBJ2-2; 7 nucleotides line up with TRBD1. This CDR3 has 16 amino acids. V dropped 4 bases and J dropped 1; count of bases not matched to a gene: 6. Per germline, CDR1 MNHEY and CDR2 SVGEGT. CDR3 loop: CASSLGWDRNTGELFF. Here the CDR3 DNA reads TGTGCCAGCAGTTTGGGTTGGGACAGGAACACCGGGGAGCTGTTTTTT.

Ten or more counts support this clonotype. CDR3 coding DNA: TGTGCCATCAGTGAGTCGACGAAGAGCCGCTACGAGCAGTACTTC. Protein product: CAISESTKSRYEQYF. The V and J genes are TRBV10-3 and TRBJ2-7; D gene ambiguous. CDR1 is ENHRY and CDR2 is SYGVKD in the germline V gene. The CDR3 is 15 residues long. V gave up 0 bases and J gave up 3 bases, with 12 bases separating them.

The table lists this clonotype with a few counts. V usage is TRBV6-1 and J usage is TRBJ2-6; 7 bases match TRBD1. CDR3 length equals 16 residues. Trimming removed 8 bases from V and 0 bases from J; junction bases left unmatched: 7. Germline V gives CDR1 MNHNS, CDR2 SASEGT. Written as DNA, the CDR3 is TGTGCCAGCGCTTTAACAGGGGCCTCTGGGGCCAACGTCCTGACTTTC. It encodes CASALTGASGANVLTF.

The chain is built from TRBV18 and TRBJ2-3, with no clear D. Trimming shortened V by 8 bases and J by 4 bases, and 10 bases separated the two germline ends. Germline V CDR1 and CDR2: KGHSH, LQKENI. The CDR3 loop spans 12 amino acids. The CDR3 loop is CASRYEADTQYF. The CDR3 DNA follows: TGTGCCAGCCGATATGAGGCAGATACGCAGTATTTT.

This clonotype was seen only a few times. The rearrangement links TRBV7-2 to TRBJ2-7; D might be TRBD1 (6 bases). Between the trimmed V and J ends, which lost 5 bases and 5 bases, there was a span of 13 bases. Looked up from germline, CDR1 is SGHTA and CDR2 is FQGNSA. The CDR3 is 13 amino acids. CDR3 region: CASSPQGFDEQYF. In DNA form, the CDR3 reads TGTGCCAGCAGCCCGCAGGGGTTCGACGAGCAGTACTTC.

This clonotype was observed a handful of times. The chain uses TRBV3-1 and TRBJ2-7, with TRBD1 matching over 9 bases. This CDR3 has 14 residues. V was pared by 5 bases and J by 4 bases, with 6 bases of the junction left unmatched. Germline CDR1 is LGHDT and CDR2 is YNNKEL (reference sequence). The CDR3 loop reads CASSEGQGGYEQYF. The CDR3 region has the DNA TGTGCCAGCAGCGAGGGACAGGGAGGGTACGAGCAGTACTTC.

The chain couples TRBV10-3 to TRBJ2-7; 9 bases line up with TRBD1. There are 15 residues in the CDR3. Germline V gene lookup returns CDR1 ENHRY and CDR2 SYGVKD. V was pared by 2 bases and J by 2 bases, with 4 bases of the junction left unmatched. The CDR3 DNA is TGTGCCATCAGTGAGACAGGGGGCGAAGCCTACGAGCAGTACTTC. This encodes CAISETGGEAYEQYF.

The rearrangement links TRBV19 to TRBJ2-2, with D tentatively TRBD2 (6 bases). Trimming took off 8 bases at V and 1 base at J, with 17 bases between the two ends. There are 16 residues in the CDR3. Germline loops: CDR1 LNHDA, CDR2 SQIVND (reference sequence). CDR3 residues: CASSGRRGLNTGELFF. For the CDR3, the DNA is TGTGCCAGTTCCGGCAGGCGGGGATTGAACACCGGGGAGCTGTTTTTT.

The table lists this clonotype with a few counts. The rearrangement uses TRBV20-1 and TRBJ2-3; 7 nucleotides match TRBD2. Germline values: CDR1 DFQATT, CDR2 SNEGSKA (reference sequence). The length of the CDR3 is 16 residues. Trimming took 0 bases from V and 4 from J; bases not matched to a gene: 10. For the CDR3, the DNA is TGCAGTGCTAGAGATCAGGGACTATGGGTATCAGATACGCAGTATTTT. Translating gives CSARDQGLWVSDTQYF.

The rearrangement uses TRBV5-8 and TRBJ2-3; TRBD1 agrees at 7 bases. Germline assignment: CDR1 SGHTS and CDR2 YDEGEE. This CDR3 comprises 16 residues. With 0 bases clipped from V and 4 bases from J, the junction kept 8 bases outside the gene matches. The DNA of the CDR3 is TGTGCCAGCAGCTTGGACAGGGGTAATACGGCAGATACGCAGTATTTT. It yields the protein CASSLDRGNTADTQYF.

This sequence joins TRBV7-2 and TRBJ2-5, with D possibly matching TRBD1 (5 bases). The CDR3 runs 14 residues. Germline V CDR1 and CDR2: SGHTA, FQGNSA. The V end was cut by 2 bases, the J end by 8 bases, with 15 bases between. The CDR3 protein is CASSLIGDQGTQYF. For the CDR3, the DNA is TGTGCCAGCAGCTTAATAGGGGATCAGGGAACCCAGTACTTC.

This clonotype was recorded a few times. The rearrangement links TRBV12-3 or TRBV12-4 to TRBJ2-3; D gene uncertain. The CDR3 covers 12 residues. With 7 bases removed from V and 2 bases from J, the gap between germline ends came to 7 bases. CDR3 region: CASKAYTDTQYF. The CDR3 nucleotides are TGTGCCAGCAAGGCTTACACAGATACGCAGTATTTT.

V usage is TRBV6-2 or TRBV6-3 and J usage is TRBJ1-5; D is undetermined. This CDR3 spans 14 amino acids. Trimming left V 7 bases short and J 0 bases short, with 10 bases between. Germline V gene lookup returns CDR1 MNHEY and CDR2 SVGEGT. The CDR3 sequence: CASKHANSNQPQHF. The CDR3 DNA follows: TGTGCCAGCAAACACGCAAATAGCAATCAGCCCCAGCATTTT.

The chain employs TRBV3-1 and TRBJ1-5; D gene unclear. V was cut by 1 base and J by 5 bases, with 6 bases left in between. CDR3 length equals 13 residues. The germline V gene has CDR1 LGHDT and CDR2 YNNKEL (reference sequence). The CDR3 is CASSQAGYQPQHF. The CDR3 DNA is TGTGCCAGCAGCCAAGCGGGGTATCAGCCCCAGCATTTT.

This clonotype came up many times. V is TRBV4-3 and J is TRBJ1-1; 11 bases line up with TRBD1. V dropped 0 bases and J dropped 5; count of bases not matched to a gene: 2. Germline CDR1 and CDR2: LGHNA and YSLEER. CDR3 length equals 15 residues. The CDR3 region has the DNA TGCGCCAGCAGCCAAGAGGGGACAGGGGGAACTGAAGCTTTCTTT. This sequence encodes CASSQEGTGGTEAFF.

The rearrangement uses TRBV5-1 and TRBJ2-4; D ambiguous. Trimming stripped 4 bases from V and 0 bases from J, with 11 bases between. This CDR3 region has 15 residues. Germline loops: CDR1 SGHRS, CDR2 YFSETQ. DNA for the CDR3: TGCGCCAGCAGCCAAACTCCAAGAGCCAAAAACATTCAGTACTTC. Protein product: CASSQTPRAKNIQYF.

This clonotype showed up just a few times. The V gene is TRBV5-6, the J gene TRBJ2-4; 11 bases map to TRBD2. CDR1 and CDR2 (germline): SGHDT, YYEEEE. Trimming took 1 base from V and 6 from J; bases not matched to a gene: 6. The CDR3 consists of 16 residues. CDR3 coding DNA: TGTGCCAGCAGCTTGATGGGTAGCGGGGGGGTAAACATTCAGTACTTC. Translation gives CASSLMGSGGVNIQYF.

The chain recombines TRBV19 with TRBJ2-5, with 7 bases identical to TRBD2. Germline V lookup: CDR1 LNHDA, CDR2 SQIVND (reference sequence). V gave up 7 bases and J gave up 5 bases; unmatched junction bases: 10. The CDR3 is made up of 14 amino acids. The CDR3 bases are TGTGCCAGTAACCCGGGACTATCGTATGAGACCCAGTACTTC. Its protein product is CASNPGLSYETQYF.

This chain connects TRBV7-9 to TRBJ1-3, with TRBD1 as a possible D gene (5 bases). There are 14 residues in the CDR3. Germline lookup yields CDR1 SEHNR and CDR2 FQNEAQ (reference sequence). V was shortened by 7 bases and J by 0 bases, with 10 bases between the two germline ends. This CDR3 is CASTYGGSGNTIYF. The CDR3 DNA reads as TGTGCCAGCACCTACGGGGGCTCTGGAAACACCATATATTTT.

This clonotype was recorded a few times. The chain joins TRBV5-1 to TRBJ2-7, with D possibly TRBD1 on 5 matching bases. Trimming shortened V by 2 bases and J by 3 bases, and 12 bases separated the two germline ends. Per the germline V gene, CDR1 is SGHRS and CDR2 is YFSETQ. The length of the CDR3 is 14 residues. CDR3 region: CASSFSRDDYEQYF. CDR3 bases: TGCGCCAGCAGCTTCAGCAGGGATGACTACGAGCAGTACTTC.

This clonotype has a single count. This chain connects TRBV5-6 to TRBJ2-2; 7 bases fit TRBD1. The junction had 7 bases not matched to a gene; V was cut back by 2 bases and J by 6 bases. Germline V gives CDR1 SGHDT, CDR2 YYEEEE. This CDR3 spans 15 amino acids. CDR3 amino acids: CASSLGGAISGELFF. The CDR3 nucleotides read TGTGCCAGCAGCTTAGGGGGCGCTATTTCCGGGGAGCTGTTTTTT.

This clonotype has more than one count but fewer than ten. The chain combines TRBV11-2 with TRBJ2-1; D tentatively fits TRBD1 or TRBD2 (5 bases each). Trimming stripped 5 bases from V and 9 bases from J, with 17 bases between. Germline V gene lookup returns CDR1 SGHAT and CDR2 FQNNGV. The CDR3 extends over 14 amino acids. The CDR3 nucleotides read TGTGCCAGCAGCCCCGGGACGCTAAGCAGTGAGCAGTTCTTC. This encodes CASSPGTLSSEQFF.

The gene calls are TRBV3-1 and TRBJ2-4; TRBD2 matches 10 bases. The germline V gene encodes CDR1 LGHDT and CDR2 YNNKEL (reference sequence). The J segment lost 7 bases and the V segment lost 2 bases, leaving 5 bases of the junction unmatched. This CDR3 is 15 amino acids long. For the CDR3, the DNA is TGTGCCAGCAGCCAACGGACTAGCGGAGCCAACATTCAGTACTTC. Protein sequence: CASSQRTSGANIQYF.

Written as DNA, the CDR3 is TGTGCCAGCAGTTGGTCTATAGCGGGGGGGAATGAGCAGTTCTTC. It translates to CASSWSIAGGNEQFF. The genes are TRBV6-2 or TRBV6-3 and TRBJ2-1; 11 bases are a match to TRBD2. Germline CDR1 MNHEY, CDR2 SVGEGT. The CDR3 runs 15 residues. V dropped 4 bases and J dropped 7; count of bases not matched to a gene: 6.

Only a few counts were recorded for this clonotype. The chain has TRBV3-1 and TRBJ1-1; the match to TRBD1 covers 8 bases. The V gene end was trimmed by 3 bases and the J gene end by 5 bases; junction bases not matched to a gene: 2. The CDR3 consists of 13 residues. Germline CDR1 and CDR2: LGHDT and YNNKEL (reference sequence). The CDR3 DNA is TGTGCCAGCAGCCACAGGGGGCGGACTGAAGCTTTCTTT. It specifies CASSHRGRTEAFF.

There are a few counts of this clonotype. The gene calls are TRBV14 and TRBJ2-1; 8 bases are a match to TRBD1. CDR1 and CDR2 from the germline V gene are SGHDN and FVKESK. V was clipped by 4 bases and J by 6 bases; unmatched bases: 8. CDR3 length: 15 amino acids. As DNA, the CDR3 is TGTGCCAGCAGCCTACGGACAGGGTTTTCCAATGAGCAGTTCTTC. This sequence encodes CASSLRTGFSNEQFF.